The rows below give T cell receptor beta chains drawn from one sample of a study of T cell changes during pregnancy in multiple sclerosis. The repertoire was sequenced with immunoSEQ multiplex PCR; TCRdb's copy has only in-frame clones and lacks some. Of some 60,000 clones in the sample, 85% to 90% were seen once. Sample: peripheral blood from another person, used as feeder cells. The source is a human donor whose cells served as feeder cells for cultures in a pregnancy study. Each CDR3 is given with its conserved first and last residue. The D gene is left open where the match is weak. A clone size is listed for some rows: how often the clone was seen (once, few, many), or a class if it is expanded.

d_gene	v_gene	j_gene	abundance	CDR3nt	CDR3aa
NA	TRBV30	TRBJ1-2	NA	TGTGCCTCGAACATGAACTATGGCTACACCTTC	CASNMNYGYTF
TRBD2	TRBV6-1	TRBJ2-3	few	TGTGCCACCCCGGGACTAGCGGACACAGATACGCAGTATTTT	CATPGLADTDTQYF
TRBD2	TRBV4-3	TRBJ2-3	NA	TGCGCCAGCAGCCAAGGCGGTAGCGGGAGGTCAGATACGCAGTATTTT	CASSQGGSGRSDTQYF
NA	TRBV4-2	TRBJ1-1	NA	TGTGCCAGCAGCCAAGATAGGAGGGCTGTGGGCACTGAAGCTTTCTTT	CASSQDRRAVGTEAFF
NA	TRBV30	TRBJ1-1	NA	TGTGCCAACAGACCGGGGAAGGGAACTGAAGCTTTCTTT	CANRPGKGTEAFF
TRBD2	TRBV6-1	TRBJ2-1	NA	TGTGCCAGCCGCAGGGGACTAGCGGGAGGGAATGAGCAGTTCTTC	CASRRGLAGGNEQFF
NA	TRBV19	TRBJ2-5	NA	TGTGCCAGTAGTCTAGGGGCAAGCCAAGAGACCCAGTACTTC	CASSLGASQETQYF
NA	TRBV23-1	TRBJ1-4	NA	TGCGCCAGCAGTCAATATTGGGCAGGAGGGGATCTTAATGAAAAACTGTTTTTT	CASSQYWAGGDLNEKLFF
TRBD2	TRBV6-1	TRBJ2-3	NA	TGTGCCAGCAGTGAGGTAGCGGGATTCACAGATACGCAGTATTTT	CASSEVAGFTDTQYF
TRBD1	TRBV27	TRBJ2-3	once	TGTGCCACCGTGTTGAAGACAGGGGGAAGGTTGTCAGCAGATACGCAGTATTTT	CATVLKTGGRLSADTQYF
NA	TRBV18	TRBJ2-5	NA	TGTGCCAGCTCACCACCCTCTAGCGAGACCCAGTACTTC	CASSPPSSETQYF
NA	TRBV7-3	TRBJ2-3	NA	TGTGCCAGCAGCTTACAGTCTAGCACAGATACGCAGTATTTT	CASSLQSSTDTQYF
TRBD1	TRBV5-8	TRBJ2-3	once	TGTGCCAGCAGCCCGGGACAGGGACAGGCCTCAGATACGCAGTATTTT	CASSPGQGQASDTQYF
NA	TRBV28	TRBJ2-5	NA	TGTGCCAGCACCCCCGGAGGGGCAGAGACCCAGTACTTC	CASTPGGAETQYF
NA	TRBV18	TRBJ1-6	NA	TGTGCCAGCTCACCACCGGACGTAGGGAAATCACCCCTCCACTTT	CASSPPDVGKSPLHF
NA	TRBV7-6	TRBJ2-2	NA	TGTGCCAGCAGCCCGCAAACAGGATCGAACACCGGGGAGCTGTTTTTT	CASSPQTGSNTGELFF
NA	TRBV11-1	TRBJ1-6	few	TGTGCCAGCAGCTTAGAGCGGGATTCACCCCTCCACTTT	CASSLERDSPLHF
NA	TRBV19	TRBJ1-4	few	TGTGCCAGTAGTATAGGGAACTCCTACTATGAAAAACTGTTTTTT	CASSIGNSYYEKLFF
TRBD1	TRBV13	TRBJ2-4	NA	TGTGCCAGCAGTTCTCGCAGGGGGCTATCCAAAAACATTCAGTACTTC	CASSSRRGLSKNIQYF
NA	TRBV5-1	TRBJ2-7	NA	TGCGCCAGCAGTAGTCAGGGAGACTACGAGCAGTACTTC	CASSSQGDYEQYF
TRBD1	TRBV5-1	TRBJ1-1	NA	TGCGCCAGCAGCTTGGAACAGGGGGACACTGAAGCTTTCTTT	CASSLEQGDTEAFF
NA	TRBV5-8	TRBJ2-3	NA	TGTGCCAGCAACCAGGGACCCGCTTCGGGAGATACGCAGTATTTT	CASNQGPASGDTQYF
NA	TRBV4-3	TRBJ2-2	once	TGCGCCAGCAGCCCGGGACTCCGCACCGGGGAGCTGTTTTTT	CASSPGLRTGELFF
NA	TRBV20-1	TRBJ2-1	NA	TGCAGTGCTGGGAGTAACAATGAGCAGTTCTTC	CSAGSNNEQFF
NA	TRBV7-3	TRBJ2-1	NA	TGTGCCAGCAGCCCCCAGGACCCAGCCTACAATGAGCAGTTCTTC	CASSPQDPAYNEQFF
TRBD2	TRBV7-9	TRBJ2-7	NA	TGTGCCAGCAGCGCCGGGACTAGCGGGTTTTACGAGCAGTACTTC	CASSAGTSGFYEQYF
NA	TRBV6-6	TRBJ2-5	NA	TGTGCCAGCAGTTCGCGCGCCCTAAAAGAGACCCAGTACTTC	CASSSRALKETQYF
NA	TRBV7-9	TRBJ1-2	NA	TGTGCCAGCAGCTTCGACACTAACTATGGCTACACCTTC	CASSFDTNYGYTF
TRBD1	TRBV4-2	TRBJ1-3	NA	TGTGCCAGCAGCCCCGAGGGGGCAGACTCTGGAAACACCATATATTTT	CASSPEGADSGNTIYF
TRBD2	TRBV5-1	TRBJ2-5	NA	TGCGCCAGCAGCTTGGGGACTAGCTGGCTCCAAGAGACCCAGTACTTC	CASSLGTSWLQETQYF
NA	TRBV6-5	TRBJ1-5	NA	TGTGCCAGCAGTTACGGCGGGCCCGATAGCAATCAGCCCCAGCATTTT	CASSYGGPDSNQPQHF
TRBD1	TRBV10-3	TRBJ1-2	few	TGTGCCACCCCCAAAGACAGGGAGGATGGCTACACCTTC	CATPKDREDGYTF
TRBD2	TRBV5-5	TRBJ2-3	NA	TGTGCCAGCAGCCCCTCACTAGCGGGGGGTCTCACAGATACGCAGTATTTT	CASSPSLAGGLTDTQYF
TRBD1	TRBV5-1	TRBJ2-4	NA	TGCGCCAGCAGCTTAGGGACAGGCAGCCAAAACATTCAGTACTTC	CASSLGTGSQNIQYF
NA	TRBV7-2	TRBJ1-3	NA	TGTGCCAGCAGCTTAGGAGGAACAGGGGGAAACACCATATATTTT	CASSLGGTGGNTIYF
NA	TRBV7-7	TRBJ2-2	NA	TGTGCCAGCAGCCTTAGCGGTCTTACCGGGGAGCTGTTTTTT	CASSLSGLTGELFF
NA	TRBV9	TRBJ2-2	NA	TGTGCCAGCAGCGTAGGTCCAGGGGGGGTCACCGGGGAGCTGTTTTTT	CASSVGPGGVTGELFF
TRBD1	TRBV5-4	TRBJ1-5	NA	TGTGCCAGCAGCTTACAGGGGGCTCTTGGTCAGCCCCAGCATTTT	CASSLQGALGQPQHF
NA	TRBV28	TRBJ1-5	once	TGTGCCAGCAGTTTAATTCAGATTCTTAGCAATCAGCCCCAGCATTTT	CASSLIQILSNQPQHF
NA	TRBV2	TRBJ2-7	few	TGTGCCAGCACATGGCAGAGGTCCTACGAGCAGTACTTC	CASTWQRSYEQYF
TRBD2	TRBV5-1	TRBJ2-7	NA	TGCGCCAGCAGCTTTTCGAGCGGGGCCTACGAGCAGTACTTC	CASSFSSGAYEQYF
NA	TRBV19	TRBJ1-5	NA	TGTGCCAGTAGTATAACCAGTCCCAATCAGCCCCAGCATTTT	CASSITSPNQPQHF
NA	TRBV6-5	TRBJ1-6	NA	TGTGCCAGCAGTGAGCGGGGGAGGAATTCACCCCTCCACTTT	CASSERGRNSPLHF
NA	TRBV7-9	TRBJ2-7	NA	TGTGCCAGCAGCTGGACGGGCGAGCAGTACTTC	CASSWTGEQYF
NA	TRBV7-9	TRBJ1-6	NA	TGTGCCAGCAGCTTAGAACAGTATAATTCACCCCTCCACTTT	CASSLEQYNSPLHF
NA	TRBV6-1	TRBJ1-4	NA	TGTGCCAGCATGACGGGGGAGAACTGGCCCGTAAAACTGTTTTTT	CASMTGENWPVKLFF
NA	TRBV6-9	TRBJ2-2	NA	TGTGCCAGCAGTGGCGCCGGGGAGCTGTTTTTT	CASSGAGELFF
NA	TRBV7-2	TRBJ1-3	NA	TGTGCCAGCAGCTTTGGGGGGTCTGGAAACACCATATATTTT	CASSFGGSGNTIYF
NA	TRBV5-1	TRBJ1-2	NA	TGCGCCAGCAGCTTAAGCTTCAACTATGGCTACACCTTC	CASSLSFNYGYTF
TRBD2	TRBV7-8	TRBJ2-1	NA	TGTGCCAGCAGGTTGCCTTTAGCGGGGGACCCTTCCTACAATGAGCAGTTCTTC	CASRLPLAGDPSYNEQFF
NA	TRBV30	TRBJ2-1	NA	TGTGCCTGGAGTATCGTCCTATACAATGAGCAGTTCTTC	CAWSIVLYNEQFF